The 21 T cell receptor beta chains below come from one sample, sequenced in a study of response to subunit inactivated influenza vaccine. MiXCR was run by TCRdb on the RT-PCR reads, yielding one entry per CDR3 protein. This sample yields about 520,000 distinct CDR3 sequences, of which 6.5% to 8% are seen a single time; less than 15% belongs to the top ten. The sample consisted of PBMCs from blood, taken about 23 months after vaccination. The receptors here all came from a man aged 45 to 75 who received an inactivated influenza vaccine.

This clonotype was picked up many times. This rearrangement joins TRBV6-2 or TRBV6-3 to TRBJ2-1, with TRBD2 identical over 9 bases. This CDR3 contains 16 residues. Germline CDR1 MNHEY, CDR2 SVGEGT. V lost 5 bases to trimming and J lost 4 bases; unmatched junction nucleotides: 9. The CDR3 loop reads CASSELAGAFYNEQFF. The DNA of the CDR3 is TGTGCCAGCAGTGAGTTAGCGGGGGCTTTTTACAATGAGCAGTTCTTC.

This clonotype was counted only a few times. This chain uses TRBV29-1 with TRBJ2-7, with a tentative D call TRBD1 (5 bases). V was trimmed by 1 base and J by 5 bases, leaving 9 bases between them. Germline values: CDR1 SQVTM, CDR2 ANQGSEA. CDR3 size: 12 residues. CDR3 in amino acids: CSVEGQGNEQYF. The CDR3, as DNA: TGCAGCGTTGAAGGGCAGGGCAACGAGCAGTACTTC.

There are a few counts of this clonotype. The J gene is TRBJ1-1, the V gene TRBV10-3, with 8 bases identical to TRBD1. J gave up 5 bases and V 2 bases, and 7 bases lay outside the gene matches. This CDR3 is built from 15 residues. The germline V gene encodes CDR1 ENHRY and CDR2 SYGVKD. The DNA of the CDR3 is TGTGCCATCAGTGAGGTGGACAGGGCTAGGACTGAAGCTTTCTTT. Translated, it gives CAISEVDRARTEAFF.

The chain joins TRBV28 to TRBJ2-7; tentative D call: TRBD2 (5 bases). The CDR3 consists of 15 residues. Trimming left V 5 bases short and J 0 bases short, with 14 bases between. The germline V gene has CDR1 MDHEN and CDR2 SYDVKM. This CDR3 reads CASSVSEMLSYEQYF. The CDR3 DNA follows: TGTGCCAGCAGTGTTAGCGAAATGCTCTCCTACGAGCAGTACTTC.

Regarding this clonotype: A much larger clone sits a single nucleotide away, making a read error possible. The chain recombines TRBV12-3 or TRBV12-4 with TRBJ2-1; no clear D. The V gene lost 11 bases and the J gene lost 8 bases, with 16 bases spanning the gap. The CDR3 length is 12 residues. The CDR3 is CASGSAYHEQFF. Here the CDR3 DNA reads TGTGCCTCCGGGTCCGCTTACCATGAGCAGTTCTTC.

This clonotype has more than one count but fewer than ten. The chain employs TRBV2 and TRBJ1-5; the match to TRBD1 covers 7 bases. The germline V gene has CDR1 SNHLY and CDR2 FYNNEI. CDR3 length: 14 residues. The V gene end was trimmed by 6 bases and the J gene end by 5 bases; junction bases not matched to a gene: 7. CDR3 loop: CASSATGRHQPQHF. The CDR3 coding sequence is TGTGCCAGCAGCGCGACAGGGAGACATCAGCCCCAGCATTTT.

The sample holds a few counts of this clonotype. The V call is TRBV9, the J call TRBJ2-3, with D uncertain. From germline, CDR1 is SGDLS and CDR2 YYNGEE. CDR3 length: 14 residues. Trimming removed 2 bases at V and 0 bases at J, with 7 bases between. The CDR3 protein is CASSVTLSTDTQYF. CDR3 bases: TGTGCCAGCAGCGTTACGCTAAGCACAGATACGCAGTATTTT.

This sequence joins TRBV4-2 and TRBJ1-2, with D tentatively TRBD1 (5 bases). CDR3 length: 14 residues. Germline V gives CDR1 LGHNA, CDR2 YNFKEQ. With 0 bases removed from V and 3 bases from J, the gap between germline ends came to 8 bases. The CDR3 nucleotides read TGTGCCAGCAGCCAAGATGGGGCAGACTATGGCTACACCTTC. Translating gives CASSQDGADYGYTF.

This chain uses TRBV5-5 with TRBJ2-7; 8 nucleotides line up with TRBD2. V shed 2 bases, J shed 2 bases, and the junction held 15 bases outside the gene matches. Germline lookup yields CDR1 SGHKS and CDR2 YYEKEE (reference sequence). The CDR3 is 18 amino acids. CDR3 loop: CASSFFPLEGGRTYEQYF. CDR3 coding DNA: TGTGCCAGCAGCTTTTTTCCTCTAGAAGGCGGGAGGACCTACGAGCAGTACTTC.

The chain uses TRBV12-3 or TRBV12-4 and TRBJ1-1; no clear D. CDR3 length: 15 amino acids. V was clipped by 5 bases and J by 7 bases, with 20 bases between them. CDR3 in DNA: TGTGCCAGCAGTCCCCGTCTTGAGACTAGAATTGAAGCTTTCTTT. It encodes CASSPRLETRIEAFF.

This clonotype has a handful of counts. As DNA, the CDR3 is TGTGCCAGCAGCGTGGGAGTTAGCAATCAGCCCCAGCATTTT. Its protein product is CASSVGVSNQPQHF. V usage is TRBV9 and J usage is TRBJ1-5; D is unclear. The germline V gene has CDR1 SGDLS and CDR2 YYNGEE. V shed 2 bases and J shed 0 bases, with 6 bases lying between them. CDR3 length: 14 amino acids.

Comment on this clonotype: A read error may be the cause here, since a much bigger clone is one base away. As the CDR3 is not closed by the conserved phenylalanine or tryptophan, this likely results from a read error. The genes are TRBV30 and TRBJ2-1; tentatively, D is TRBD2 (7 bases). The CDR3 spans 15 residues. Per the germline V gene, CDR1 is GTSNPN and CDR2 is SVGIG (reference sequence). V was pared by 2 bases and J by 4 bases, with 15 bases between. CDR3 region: CAWSLGGQTYNEQFY. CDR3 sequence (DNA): TGTGCCTGGAGTCTGGGGGGGCAGACTTACAATGAGCAGTTCTAC.

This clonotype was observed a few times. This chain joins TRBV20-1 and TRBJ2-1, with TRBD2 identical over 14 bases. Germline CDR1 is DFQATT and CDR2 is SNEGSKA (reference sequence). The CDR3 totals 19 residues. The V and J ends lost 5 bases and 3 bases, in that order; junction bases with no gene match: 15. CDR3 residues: CSASKTPGLAGAGYNEQFF. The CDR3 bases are TGCAGTGCTTCCAAGACTCCGGGACTAGCGGGAGCCGGCTACAATGAGCAGTTCTTC.

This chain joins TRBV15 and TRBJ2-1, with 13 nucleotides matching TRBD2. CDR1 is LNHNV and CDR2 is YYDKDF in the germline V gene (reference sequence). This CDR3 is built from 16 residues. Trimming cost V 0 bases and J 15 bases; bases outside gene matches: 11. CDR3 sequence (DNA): TGTGCCACCAGCAGAGATTCCCCCAGGACTAGCGGGAGTCCGTTCTTC. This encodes CATSRDSPRTSGSPFF.

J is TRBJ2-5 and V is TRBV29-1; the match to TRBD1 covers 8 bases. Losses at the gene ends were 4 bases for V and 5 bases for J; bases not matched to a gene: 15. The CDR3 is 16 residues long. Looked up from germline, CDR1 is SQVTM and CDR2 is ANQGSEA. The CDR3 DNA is TGCAGCGTTGTTGGCAGGGGGCTTGGCTCCGGTGAGACCCAGTACTTC. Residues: CSVVGRGLGSGETQYF. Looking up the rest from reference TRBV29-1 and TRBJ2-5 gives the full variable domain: SAVISQKPSRDICQRGTSLTIQCQVDSQVTMMFWYRQQPGQSLTLIATANQGSEATYESGFVIDKFPISRPNLTFSTLTVSNMSPEDSSIYLCSVVGRGLGSGETQYFGPGTRLLVL.

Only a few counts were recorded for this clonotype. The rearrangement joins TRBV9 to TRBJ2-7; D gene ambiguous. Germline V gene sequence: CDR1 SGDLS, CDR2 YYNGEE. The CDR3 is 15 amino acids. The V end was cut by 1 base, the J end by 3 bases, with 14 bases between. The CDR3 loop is CASSVNAVGLYEQYF. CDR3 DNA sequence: TGTGCCAGCAGCGTAAACGCTGTAGGTCTCTACGAGCAGTACTTC.

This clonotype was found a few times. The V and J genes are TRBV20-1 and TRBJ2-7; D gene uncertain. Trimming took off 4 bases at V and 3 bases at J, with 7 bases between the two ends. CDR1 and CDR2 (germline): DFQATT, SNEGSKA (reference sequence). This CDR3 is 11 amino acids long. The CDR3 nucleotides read TGCAGTGCTAATACTCACTACGAGCAGTACTTC. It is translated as CSANTHYEQYF.

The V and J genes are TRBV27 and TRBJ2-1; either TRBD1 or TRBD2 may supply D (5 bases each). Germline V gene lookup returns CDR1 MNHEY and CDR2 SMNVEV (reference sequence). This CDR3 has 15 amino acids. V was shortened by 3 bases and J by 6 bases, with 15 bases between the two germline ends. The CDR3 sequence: CASSLYGARGNEQFF. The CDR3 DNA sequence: TGTGCCAGCAGTTTGTACGGGGCTAGGGGCAATGAGCAGTTCTTC.

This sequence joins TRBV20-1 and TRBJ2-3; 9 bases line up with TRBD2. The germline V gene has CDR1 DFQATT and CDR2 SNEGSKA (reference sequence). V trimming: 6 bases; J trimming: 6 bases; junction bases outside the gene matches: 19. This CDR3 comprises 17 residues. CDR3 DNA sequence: TGCAGTGCCAGTGGCGGGGGGGGATCGGGTAAATTGGATACGCAGTATTTT. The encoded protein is CSASGGGGSGKLDTQYF.

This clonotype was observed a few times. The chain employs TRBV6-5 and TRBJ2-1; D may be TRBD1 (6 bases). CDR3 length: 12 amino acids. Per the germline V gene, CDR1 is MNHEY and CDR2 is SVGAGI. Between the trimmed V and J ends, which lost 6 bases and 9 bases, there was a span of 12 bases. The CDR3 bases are TGTGCCAGCAGCGAAGGGGGTCTTGAGCAGTTCTTC. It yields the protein CASSEGGLEQFF.

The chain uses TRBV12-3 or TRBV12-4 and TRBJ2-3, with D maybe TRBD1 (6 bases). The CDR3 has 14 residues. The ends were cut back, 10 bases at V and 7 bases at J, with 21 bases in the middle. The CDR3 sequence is CATYRATVQNTQYF. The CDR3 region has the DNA TGTGCCACCTACAGGGCGACGGTCCAAAATACGCAGTATTTT.